This T cell receptor beta chain is drawn from a study of tumor and adjacent non-tumor tissue in lung cancer. Overall study context: Histology: about twelve adenocarcinoma, a couple of squamous cell carcinoma, 1 small cell lung cancer.

This sample's RNA came from whole unsorted tissue. This non-tumor lung sample came from over 3 cm beyond the tumor edge. Between August and November 2014, newly diagnosed, chemotherapy-naive lung cancer patients underwent thoracic surgery in China. A modified ARM-PCR protocol with three rounds of nested PCR amplified TCRbeta. Each CDR3 protein is one row after TCRdb ran MiXCR on the multiplex PCR reads. The repertoire holds approximately 100,000 distinct CDR3 sequences, approximately 65% seen once, with roughly 19% in the top ten. Trimming cost V 0 bases and J 5 bases, with 16 bases left between them. The CDR3 is 16 amino acids. CDR1 and CDR2 (germline): MNHNY, SVGAGI (reference sequence). This clonotype was recorded many times.

Sequenced: distant non-tumor lung tissue. The chain recombines TRBV6-6 with TRBJ2-5; D unclear. The sequence came from a young man with non-small cell lung cancer. The CDR3 region has the DNA TGTGCCAGCAGTTACTCGGGCAGGCCTCTGGGGGAGACCCAGTACTTC. It codes for CASSYSGRPLGETQYF.